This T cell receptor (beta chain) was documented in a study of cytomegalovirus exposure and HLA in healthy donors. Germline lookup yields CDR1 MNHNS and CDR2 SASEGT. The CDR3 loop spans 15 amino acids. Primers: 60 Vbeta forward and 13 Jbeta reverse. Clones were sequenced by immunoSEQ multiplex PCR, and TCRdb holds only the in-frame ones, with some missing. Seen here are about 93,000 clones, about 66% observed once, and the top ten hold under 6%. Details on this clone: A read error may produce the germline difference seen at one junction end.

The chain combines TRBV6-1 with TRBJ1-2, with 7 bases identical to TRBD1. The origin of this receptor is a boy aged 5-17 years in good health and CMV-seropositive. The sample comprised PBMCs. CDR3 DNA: TGTGCCAGCAGACACAATGGGGACAGAATGAATGGCTACCCCTTC. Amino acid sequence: CASRHNGDRMNGYPF.